Below, one T cell receptor (beta chain) is given with its context. The antigen is not known. This record belongs to a study of long-term antiretroviral therapy in people with HIV. Findings and limits, study-wide: It was observed that HIV repertoires exhibited narrower CDR3 length ranges than controls. Dominating the repertoire at all time points were the clones that expanded before ART. ART adherence was not documented, and neither viral resistance nor therapy changes had any data.

The CDR3 is 14 residues long. V was trimmed by 1 base and J by 7 bases, leaving 10 bases between them. CDR1 is MNHEY, CDR2 SMNVEV, per germline (reference sequence). The libraries were made with immunoSEQ v3.0 at survey level. Sequencing had a target that covered roughly 40,000-55,000 T-cell genomes per sample. Assay used: immunoSEQ multiplex PCR; TCRdb lists only in-frame clones, some missing. Here the sample spans more than 20,000 clones, roughly 87% being singletons. The specimen comprised unsorted PBMCs, sampled 0.3 years after starting antiretroviral therapy. The genes are TRBV27 and TRBJ2-2, with D tentatively TRBD2 (5 bases). This TCR was recovered from a man aged 50 to 60 with HIV. CDR3 coding DNA: TGTGCCAGCAGTTTATTCGGCGAGGGCGGGGAGCTGTTTTTT. Protein: CASSLFGEGGELFF.